These 32 T cell receptor beta chains were all obtained from the same sample, sequenced in a study of T cells in women clearing cervical HPV infection. The protocol was immunoSEQ multiplex PCR, while the TCRdb copy is restricted to in-frame clones and leaves out a portion. Here the sample table reports tens of thousands of clones. The specimen was blood buffy coat. These receptors came from a woman between 18 and 70 years old with a cervical HPV16 infection that either progressed to CIN3+ or cleared (not recorded which).

CDR3 sequence: CASSGGQDTGELFF. The CDR3 DNA, read in part, is TGTGCCAGCAGTGGCGGACAGGACACCGGGGAG. The chain has TRBV6-1 and TRBJ2-2; 7 nucleotides line up with TRBD1. The CDR3 end lies 3 residues beyond the end of the read and is filled in from the germline J gene. The J segment lost 3 bases and the V segment lost 4 bases, leaving 2 bases of the junction unmatched. There are 14 residues in the CDR3. From germline, CDR1 is MNHNS and CDR2 SASEGT.

Of note for this clone: The read ends 3 residues shy of where the CDR3 ends; the end is completed using the germline J gene. The V gene is TRBV14, the J gene TRBJ2-5; D is possibly TRBD2 (7 bases). The CDR3 covers 15 residues. The V gene's germline CDR1 is SGHDN and CDR2 FVKESK. The germline V and J ends were trimmed by 2 bases and 5 bases, with 15 bases remaining between them. The chain's CDR3 is CASSQLGGPGETQYF. The sequenced CDR3 bases are TGTGCCAGCAGCCAATTGGGGGGGCCCGGGGAGACC.

As regards this clone: The CDR3 end is not reached by the read, which stops 3 residues before it; the germline J gene fills it in. The V gene is TRBV2, the J gene TRBJ2-7; possibly TRBD2 for D (6 bases). This CDR3 has 15 amino acids. Per the germline V gene, CDR1 is SNHLY and CDR2 is FYNNEI. The V end was cut by 6 bases, the J end by 6 bases, with 21 bases between. The sequenced part of the CDR3 DNA is TGTGCCAGCAGCGCCCCCAGGGAGTCCGGGGGCGAG. This translates into CASSAPRESGGE. The entire CDR3 protein reads CASSAPRESGGEQYF.

On this clone: The observed sequence ends 3 residues before the CDR3 terminus, with the missing tail filled in from the germline J gene. The chain has TRBV18 and TRBJ2-3; D might be TRBD2 (5 bases). V was clipped by 0 bases and J by 0 bases, with 7 bases between them. The CDR3 is 15 amino acids. Germline lookup yields CDR1 KGHSH and CDR2 LQKENI. CDR3 protein: CASSPPRGSTDTQYF. Partial CDR3 DNA: TGTGCCAGCTCACCACCCCGGGGTAGCACAGATACG.

For this clone: With the read ending 3 residues before the CDR3 end, the germline J gene is used to fill in that end. The chain has TRBV20-1 and TRBJ2-5; tentatively, D is TRBD1 (6 bases). Germline assignment: CDR1 DFQATT and CDR2 SNEGSKA (reference sequence). This CDR3 has 13 residues. V was trimmed by 3 bases and J by 2 bases, leaving 10 bases between them. The CDR3 DNA, read in part, is TGCAGTGCTAGTACGACAGGACAAGAGACC. It codes for CSASTTGQET. The full-length CDR3 reads as CSASTTGQETQYF.

In the case of this clone: Coverage ceases 3 residues before the CDR3 finishes, and the germline J gene fills in the end. The rearrangement links TRBV20-1 to TRBJ2-2; tentatively, D is TRBD2 (6 bases). Germline CDR1 is DFQATT and CDR2 is SNEGSKA (reference sequence). V was pared by 2 bases and J by 3 bases, with 13 bases between. The CDR3 spans 15 residues. The CDR3 bases that were read are TGCAGTGCTAGAACACTAGCCGGTGACACCGGGGAG. It specifies CSARTLAGDTGE. The complete CDR3 sequence is CSARTLAGDTGELFF.

Turning to this clone: The read ends 3 residues before the CDR3 terminus; that terminus is restored from the germline J gene. The rearrangement links TRBV20-1 to TRBJ2-1, with 13 positions matching TRBD2. J lost 0 bases, V lost 5 bases, and 13 bases had no gene match. CDR1 DFQATT and CDR2 SNEGSKA come from the germline V gene (reference sequence). The CDR3 length is 19 residues. Incomplete CDR3 DNA: TGCAGTGCTGCCAAGACTAGCGGGGGGTCGTTGAGCTCCTACAATGAG. This encodes CSAAKTSGGSLSSYNE. The CDR3 as a whole reads CSAAKTSGGSLSSYNEQFF.

Notes on this clone: The CDR3 end falls 3 residues outside the read, so it is completed with the germline J gene. V and J are TRBV6-2 or TRBV6-3 and TRBJ1-5; unclear D gene. Germline loops: CDR1 MNHEY, CDR2 SVGEGT. The CDR3 is 13 residues long. Between the trimmed V and J ends, which lost 2 bases and 0 bases, there was a span of 2 bases. The CDR3 spells CASSYLSNQPQHF. The CDR3 bases that were read are TGTGCCAGCAGTTACCTTAGCAATCAGCCC.

Of note for this clone: The CDR3 end is not reached by the read, which stops 3 residues before it; the germline J gene fills it in. This chain joins TRBV6-4 and TRBJ2-1; 8 bases are a match to TRBD2. The CDR3 has 15 residues. J was trimmed by 0 bases and V by 3 bases; bases with no gene match: 1. Germline assignment: CDR1 MRHNA and CDR2 SNTAGT. The CDR3 sequence: CASSESGGSYNEQFF. CDR3 bases read: TGTGCCAGCAGTGAAAGCGGGGGCTCCTACAATGAG.

The covered CDR3 bases are TGCGCCAGCAGTCCGGTCATTGGGGACATACTTAACCCAGCCAAAAACATT. The encoded protein is CASSPVIGDILNPAKNI. The full CDR3 protein is CASSPVIGDILNPAKNIQYF. The V and J genes are TRBV23-1 and TRBJ2-4; possible D gene TRBD1, 6 bases. The read finishes 3 residues shy of the CDR3 end, and the germline J gene is used to complete it. TRBV23-1 has ORF status, its function being uncertain. V was clipped by 4 bases and J by 0 bases, with 25 bases between them. CDR3 size: 20 residues.

Concerning this clone itself: The CDR3 goes on 3 residues after the read ends, and that part is filled in from the germline J gene. This chain connects TRBV20-1 to TRBJ2-7; TRBD2 aligns across 13 bases. The V gene end was trimmed by 6 bases and the J gene end by 3 bases; junction bases not matched to a gene: 5. This CDR3 region has 14 residues. Looked up from germline, CDR1 is DFQATT and CDR2 is SNEGSKA (reference sequence). The CDR3 loop is CSARGLAGIYEQYF. The DNA read from the CDR3 is TGCAGTGCCCGGGGACTAGCGGGAATCTACGAG.

Concerning this clone itself: The read is 3 residues too short to cover the CDR3 end, so that end is filled in from the germline J gene. The chain employs TRBV6-1 and TRBJ1-5, with TRBD1 matching 7 bases. CDR3 length: 14 amino acids. Germline-derived CDR1 and CDR2 are MNHNS and SASEGT. With 2 bases clipped from V and 6 bases from J, the junction kept 4 bases outside the gene matches. The CDR3 sequence: CASSEKGGVQPQHF. The DNA read from the CDR3 is TGTGCCAGCAGTGAAAAAGGGGGCGTTCAGCCC.

About this clone itself: From the germline J gene comes the end of the CDR3, since the read stops 3 residues before it. This chain connects TRBV7-9 to TRBJ2-7; D is unclear. Trimming cost V 5 bases and J 2 bases, with 13 bases left between them. From germline, CDR1 is SEHNR and CDR2 FQNEAQ (reference sequence). This CDR3 is built from 14 residues. Partial CDR3 DNA: TGTGCCAGCAGCCCACGTCCTCCTACCTACGAG. This encodes CASSPRPPTYE. The CDR3 in its entirety is CASSPRPPTYEQYF.

With respect to this clone: The sequence runs out 3 residues before the end of the CDR3; the remainder is reconstructed from the germline J gene. The chain couples TRBV20-1 to TRBJ2-7; no clear D gene. CDR1 and CDR2 from the germline V gene are DFQATT and SNEGSKA (reference sequence). The CDR3 length is 13 residues. V dropped 0 bases and J dropped 2 bases, with 8 bases sitting between them. This CDR3 is CSARETVAYEQYF. Incomplete CDR3 DNA: TGCAGTGCTAGAGAAACGGTGGCCTACGAG.

With regard to this clone: The read halts 3 residues ahead of the CDR3 end, with the missing end drawn from the germline J gene. The chain combines TRBV5-1 with TRBJ2-1; 9 nucleotides line up with TRBD2. The CDR3 sequence is 16 residues long. Unmatched junction bases numbered 11, after V lost 5 bases and J lost 5 bases. Germline V gives CDR1 SGHRS, CDR2 YFSETQ. The CDR3 DNA, read in part, is TGCGCCAGCAGTCCCCAGCTAGCGGGGTTGAACAATGAG. It is translated as CASSPQLAGLNNE. The whole CDR3 is CASSPQLAGLNNEQFF.

Worth noting for this clone: The read halts 3 residues ahead of the CDR3 end, with the missing end drawn from the germline J gene. Different DNA sequences within this sample yield the same CDR3. The chain couples TRBV5-1 to TRBJ2-1, with 11 positions matching TRBD2. Germline CDR1 SGHRS, CDR2 YFSETQ. CDR3 length: 16 amino acids. The V and J ends lost 0 bases and 6 bases, in that order; junction bases with no gene match: 5. The chain's CDR3 is CASSLGLAGGFNEQFF. The sequenced CDR3 bases are TGCGCCAGCAGCTTGGGCCTAGCGGGGGGATTCAATGAG.

About this clone itself: With the read ending 3 residues before the CDR3 end, the germline J gene is used to fill in that end. The J gene is TRBJ2-7, the V gene TRBV20-1; the match to TRBD2 covers 13 bases. The germline CDR1 and CDR2 sequences are DFQATT and SNEGSKA (reference sequence). This CDR3 is built from 14 residues. J lost 6 bases, V lost 5 bases, and 7 bases had no gene match. CDR3: CSARRLAGGPEQYF. The part of the CDR3 DNA that was read is TGCAGTGCTCGAAGACTAGCGGGGGGTCCCGAG.

Note on this clone: The sequenced fragment ends 3 residues before the CDR3 boundary, so the rest is inferred from the germline J gene. V usage is TRBV14 and J usage is TRBJ2-5; TRBD1 agrees at 8 bases. The CDR3 has 15 residues. Germline CDR1 and CDR2: SGHDN and FVKESK. Trimming removed 0 bases from V and 1 base from J; junction bases left unmatched: 1. The CDR3 loop is CASSQDRGRQETQYF. CDR3 bases read: TGTGCCAGCAGCCAAGACAGGGGGCGCCAAGAGACC.

Of note for this clone: Read data end 3 residues before the CDR3 end; the end is taken from the germline J gene. The rearrangement joins TRBV7-9 to TRBJ1-2, with 7 bases that match TRBD1. The CDR3 totals 13 residues. Germline CDR1 SEHNR, CDR2 FQNEAQ (reference sequence). J lost 6 bases, V lost 5 bases, and 6 bases had no gene match. CDR3 DNA, as far as it was read: TGTGCCAGCAGCCCCAATACAGGGGATGGC. Its translation: CASSPNTGDG. The CDR3 in full is CASSPNTGDGYTF.

Regarding this clone: The read terminates 3 residues ahead of where the CDR3 ends, so the germline J gene completes it. This chain uses TRBV7-7 with TRBJ1-5; tentative D call: TRBD1 (6 bases). The CDR3 sequence is 15 residues long. V lost 2 bases to trimming and J lost 7 bases, with 15 bases between them. The germline V gene encodes CDR1 SSHAT and CDR2 FNYEAQ (reference sequence). The sequenced CDR3 bases are TGTGCCAGCAGCTTACATGGGGGGGCCCGGCAGCCC. It specifies CASSLHGGARQP. The CDR3 in its entirety is CASSLHGGARQPQHF.

Of note for this clone: The sequence runs out 3 residues before the end of the CDR3; the remainder is reconstructed from the germline J gene. This sequence joins TRBV5-1 and TRBJ1-2; D unclear. Germline CDR1 and CDR2: SGHRS and YFSETQ. The CDR3 consists of 14 residues. Trimming cost V 0 bases and J 7 bases, with 13 bases left between them. The CDR3 is CASSLARGEGGYTF. CDR3 DNA (partial): TGCGCCAGCAGCTTGGCCCGGGGAGAGGGTGGC. Supplemented by reference TRBV5-1 and TRBJ1-2, the full variable domain reads KAGVTQTPRYLIKTRGQQVTLSCSPISGHRSVSWYQQTPGQGLQFLFEYFSETQRNKGNFPGRFSGRQFSNSRSEMNVSTLELGDSALYLCASSLARGEGGYTFGSGTRLTVV.

Comments on this clone: Sequencing ends 3 residues short of the CDR3 end; the germline J gene provides the rest. The J gene is TRBJ1-2, the V gene TRBV6-2 or TRBV6-3; no reliable D call. Germline lookup yields CDR1 MNHEY and CDR2 SVGEGT. The CDR3 extends over 12 amino acids. CDR3 protein: CASSYPGGGYTF. The sequenced CDR3 bases are TGTGCCAGCAGTTACCCAGGAGGAGGC.

Remarks on this clone: The read terminates 3 residues before the CDR3 end, so the remaining end is supplied by the germline J gene. The chain recombines TRBV14 with TRBJ2-7; 10 nucleotides match TRBD2. This CDR3 region has 14 residues. Per germline, CDR1 SGHDN and CDR2 FVKESK. The V gene end was trimmed by 1 base and the J gene end by 6 bases; junction bases not matched to a gene: 3. The DNA read from the CDR3 is TGTGCCAGCAGCCAAGCTAGCGGGGGTACCGAG. The encoded protein is CASSQASGGTE. The CDR3 reads in full as CASSQASGGTEQYF.

Notes on this clone: The read comes to an end 3 residues before the CDR3 does, leaving the germline J gene to fill in the end. This chain links TRBV2 with TRBJ1-5; 8 nucleotides align to TRBD1. The CDR3 is made up of 13 amino acids. CDR1 and CDR2 (germline): SNHLY, FYNNEI. Trimming at V came to 4 bases and at J to 7 bases, leaving 3 bases not matched to a gene. The CDR3 reads CASSGTGPQPQHF. The sequenced CDR3 bases are TGTGCCAGCAGTGGGACAGGGCCCCAGCCC.

Remarks on this clone: Coverage ceases 3 residues before the CDR3 finishes, and the germline J gene fills in the end. The V and J genes are TRBV18 and TRBJ2-2, with D unresolved. Trimming stripped 2 bases from V and 0 bases from J, with 4 bases between. From germline, CDR1 is KGHSH and CDR2 LQKENI. The CDR3 covers 14 residues. The sequenced part of the CDR3 DNA is TGTGCCAGCTCACCAAAGCCGAACACCGGGGAG. Amino acids: CASSPKPNTGE. The entire CDR3 protein is CASSPKPNTGELFF.

Note on this clone: The read ends 3 residues shy of where the CDR3 ends; the end is completed using the germline J gene. This chain connects TRBV20-1 to TRBJ2-5; a possible D gene is TRBD1 (6 bases). Per germline, CDR1 DFQATT and CDR2 SNEGSKA (reference sequence). The CDR3 has 18 residues. The V and J ends lost 4 bases and 1 base respectively, with 25 bases between them. The sequenced CDR3 bases are TGCAGTGCTAAACGACAGGATAGCGAGAGAGAAACCCAAGAGACC. Residues: CSAKRQDSERETQET. The whole CDR3 region reads CSAKRQDSERETQETQYF.

A note on this clone: The read halts 3 residues ahead of the CDR3 end, with the missing end drawn from the germline J gene. The chain couples TRBV20-1 to TRBJ2-5; possibly TRBD1 for D (5 bases). The V gene's germline CDR1 is DFQATT and CDR2 SNEGSKA (reference sequence). The length of the CDR3 is 12 residues. Trimming pared 3 bases from V and 4 bases from J, leaving 9 bases between. The CDR3 sequence is CSASNQGETQYF. The DNA read from the CDR3 is TGCAGTGCTAGTAATCAGGGAGAGACC.

Notes on this clone: The CDR3 end is not reached by the read, which stops 3 residues before it; the germline J gene fills it in. The chain uses TRBV6-1 and TRBJ2-1; no clear D gene. The germline V gene encodes CDR1 MNHNS and CDR2 SASEGT. Trimming left V 1 base short and J 6 bases short, with 10 bases between. The CDR3 covers 14 residues. The sequenced part of the CDR3 DNA is TGTGCCAGCAGTGAAGGGTTAGGGCCCAATGAG. Amino acids: CASSEGLGPNE. The whole CDR3 sequence is CASSEGLGPNEQFF.

Details on this clone: The read comes to an end 3 residues before the CDR3 does, leaving the germline J gene to fill in the end. The V gene is TRBV5-1, the J gene TRBJ2-3; 16 bases are a match to TRBD2. After removal of 4 bases from V and 4 bases from J, the junction contained 6 bases not matched to a gene. Germline V lookup: CDR1 SGHRS, CDR2 YFSETQ. This CDR3 region has 17 residues. The covered CDR3 bases are TGCGCCAGCAGCCAAGGGACTAGCGGGGGGGGCCCAGATACG. Its translation is CASSQGTSGGGPDT. The full CDR3 protein reads CASSQGTSGGGPDTQYF.

About this clone itself: Coverage ceases 3 residues before the CDR3 finishes, and the germline J gene fills in the end. The chain recombines TRBV30 with TRBJ2-3, with a weak D call TRBD1 (6 bases). Between the trimmed V and J ends, which lost 5 bases and 7 bases, there was a span of 22 bases. The length of the CDR3 is 15 residues. Germline-derived CDR1 and CDR2 are GTSNPN and SVGIG (reference sequence). CDR3: CAWGAGTSRRNTQYF. Partial CDR3 DNA: TGTGCCTGGGGAGCCGGGACATCGAGGCGGAATACG.

Note on this clone: The CDR3 end lies 3 residues beyond the end of the read and is filled in from the germline J gene. The chain joins TRBV2 to TRBJ2-3, with 7 bases identical to TRBD2. Germline assignment: CDR1 SNHLY and CDR2 FYNNEI. The CDR3 sequence is 14 residues long. V was clipped by 5 bases and J by 2 bases; unmatched bases: 4. The CDR3 reads CASSPRGYTDTQYF. The CDR3 bases that were read are TGTGCCAGCAGTCCGCGGGGGTACACAGATACG.

The sequenced part of the CDR3 DNA is TGTGCCAGCAGTGCCTCCAGGACAGACTACTACGAG. As protein: CASSASRTDYYE. The complete CDR3 protein is CASSASRTDYYEQYF. This sequence joins TRBV6-1 and TRBJ2-7; possibly TRBD1 for D (6 bases). The CDR3 goes on 3 residues after the read ends, and that part is filled in from the germline J gene. This CDR3 is built from 15 residues. Germline CDR1 reads MNHNS; CDR2 reads SASEGT. Trimming left V 4 bases short and J 3 bases short, with 16 bases between.